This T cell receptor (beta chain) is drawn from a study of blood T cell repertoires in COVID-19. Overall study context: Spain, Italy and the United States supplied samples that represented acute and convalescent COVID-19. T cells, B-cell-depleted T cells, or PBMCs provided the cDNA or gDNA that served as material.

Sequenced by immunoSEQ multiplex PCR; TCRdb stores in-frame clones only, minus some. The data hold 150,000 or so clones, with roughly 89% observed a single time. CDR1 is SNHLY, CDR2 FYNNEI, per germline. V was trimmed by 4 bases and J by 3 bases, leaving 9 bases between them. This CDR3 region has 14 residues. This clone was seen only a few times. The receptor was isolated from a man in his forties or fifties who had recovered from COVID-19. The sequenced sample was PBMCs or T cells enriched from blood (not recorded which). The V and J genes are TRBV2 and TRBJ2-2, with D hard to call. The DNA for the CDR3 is TGTGCCAGCAGTGCGGAGAGGTACACCGGGGAGCTGTTTTTT. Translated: CASSAERYTGELFF.